The 15 T cell receptor beta chains below were found in one sample sequenced in a study of blood T cell repertoires in COVID-19. The data were produced by immunoSEQ multiplex PCR, yet TCRdb's version contains in-frame clones alone and is incomplete. Found here are 250,000 or so clones, about 88% of them singletons; the top ten hold under 8%. The specimen sequenced was PBMCs or T cells enriched from blood (not recorded which). These TCRs come from a woman in her forties or fifties who had been exposed to COVID-19.

This chain uses TRBV18 with TRBJ2-7; D possibly corresponds to TRBD2 (5 bases). The length of the CDR3 is 14 residues. Trimming removed 3 bases at V and 0 bases at J, with 9 bases between. Germline CDR1 is KGHSH and CDR2 is LQKENI. The CDR3 coding sequence is TGTGCCAGCTCACCCCCGGGGATCTCCTACGAGCAGTACTTC. Its protein product is CASSPPGISYEQYF. Combining the CDR3 with reference TRBV18 and TRBJ2-7 gives the whole variable domain NAGVMQNPRHLVRRRGQEARLRCSPMKGHSHVYWYRQLPEEGLKFMVYLQKENIIDESGMPKERFSAEFPKEGPSILRIQQVVRGDSAAYFCASSPPGISYEQYFGPGTRLTVT.

The CDR3 DNA follows: TGTGCCAGCAGCAAAGGGACTAGCGGGGAAGAGACCCAGTACTTC. Amino acids: CASSKGTSGEETQYF. V and J are TRBV21-1 and TRBJ2-5; no DNA check was done on the table's D call, TRBD2. TRBV21-1 is given as a pseudogene. The CDR3 is 15 amino acids.

V gene TRBV3-1 (or the pseudogene TRBV3-2) combines with J gene TRBJ1-6; D gene ambiguous. Germline assignment: CDR1 LGHDT and CDR2 YNNKEL (reference sequence). There are 13 residues in the CDR3. Trimming removed 2 bases from V and 10 bases from J, with 9 bases in between. The CDR3 DNA follows: TGTGCCAGCAGCCAATCTGCGGGCTCACCCCTCCACTTT. Residues: CASSQSAGSPLHF.

The rearrangement joins TRBV5-6 to TRBJ1-4; D possibly corresponds to TRBD1 (5 bases). Trimming took 0 bases from V and 6 from J, leaving 12 bases between them. The CDR3 runs 15 residues. Germline CDR1 is SGHDT and CDR2 is YYEEEE. CDR3 DNA: TGTGCCAGCAGCTTGGCCATGCAGGGCGATGAAAAACTGTTTTTT. Translating gives CASSLAMQGDEKLFF.

The chain combines TRBV3-1 (or the pseudogene TRBV3-2) with TRBJ1-1; TRBD1 aligns across 7 bases. The CDR3 has 15 residues. Germline loops: CDR1 LGHDT, CDR2 YNNKEL (reference sequence). V lost 4 bases to trimming and J lost 4 bases; unmatched junction nucleotides: 9. CDR3 residues: CASSRRTGGGTEAFF. In DNA form, the CDR3 reads TGTGCCAGCAGCCGCCGGACAGGAGGGGGCACTGAAGCTTTCTTT.

CDR3 loop: CASSLGPGHLYEQYF. CDR3 nucleotide sequence: TGTGCCAGCAGCCTGGGCCCGGGACACCTATACGAGCAGTACTTC. V gene TRBV5-4 combines with J gene TRBJ2-7, with D possibly matching TRBD1 (6 bases). Per germline, CDR1 SGHNT and CDR2 YYREEE (reference sequence). The CDR3 is 15 amino acids. V lost 4 bases, J lost 4 bases, and 18 bases lay in between.

J is TRBJ1-1 and V is TRBV11-2, with D hard to call. Germline-derived CDR1 and CDR2 are SGHAT and FQNNGV. Trimming stripped 0 bases from V and 2 bases from J, with 10 bases between. This CDR3 spans 15 amino acids. The CDR3 nucleotides are TGTGCCAGCAGCTTAGAGAGCCCGCTAAACACTGAAGCTTTCTTT. Its translation: CASSLESPLNTEAFF.

A few counts support this clone. The V and J genes are TRBV2 and TRBJ1-2; possibly TRBD1 for D (6 bases). CDR3 length equals 14 residues. V lost 2 bases and J 4 bases, leaving 11 bases between the germline ends. Germline CDR1 is SNHLY and CDR2 is FYNNEI. The CDR3 region is CASSENRATYGYTF. CDR3 nucleotide sequence: TGTGCCAGCAGTGAAAACAGGGCGACCTATGGCTACACCTTC.

The rearrangement links TRBV10-3 to TRBJ1-1; D possibly corresponds to TRBD1 (6 bases). The V gene's germline CDR1 is ENHRY and CDR2 SYGVKD. V was clipped by 7 bases and J by 2 bases, with 14 bases between them. The CDR3 sequence is 14 residues long. The CDR3 nucleotides are TGTGCCATCACCCAGGGGAGAGATAACACTGAAGCTTTCTTT. It codes for CAITQGRDNTEAFF.

V is TRBV29-1 and J is TRBJ1-2; D is unclear. Trimming took off 7 bases at V and 7 bases at J, with 13 bases between the two ends. Germline V lookup: CDR1 SQVTM, CDR2 ANQGSEA. This CDR3 region has 11 residues. This CDR3 is CSAREDFGYTF. Written as DNA, the CDR3 is TGCAGCGCCCGAGAGGATTTTGGCTACACCTTC.

This clone was recorded a few times. In DNA, the CDR3 is TGTGCCATCCGGGAGGGGGGATCTAACACTGAAGCTTTCTTT. Translating it yields CAIREGGSNTEAFF. The chain combines TRBV6-5 with TRBJ1-1; TRBD1 might be the D (6 bases). The V gene lost 10 bases and the J gene lost 2 bases, with 17 bases spanning the gap. The CDR3 length is 14 residues. Germline V gene lookup returns CDR1 MNHEY and CDR2 SVGAGI.

Regarding this clone: Different DNA sequences within this sample yield the same CDR3. This chain connects TRBV18 to TRBJ1-1, with a weak D call TRBD1 (6 bases). CDR1 KGHSH and CDR2 LQKENI come from the germline V gene. The CDR3 covers 14 residues. The V gene lost 4 bases and the J gene lost 0 bases, with 9 bases spanning the gap. CDR3 nucleotide sequence: TGTGCCAGCTCACTTCAGGGGATGAACACTGAAGCTTTCTTT. It yields the protein CASSLQGMNTEAFF.

The rearrangement joins TRBV2 to TRBJ1-1, with D possibly matching TRBD1 (5 bases). CDR1 SNHLY and CDR2 FYNNEI come from the germline V gene. Trimming shortened V by 3 bases and J by 6 bases, and 8 bases separated the two germline ends. The CDR3 covers 12 residues. CDR3 in DNA: TGTGCCAGCAGTGAGGGGACTGCTGAAGCTTTCTTT. It yields the protein CASSEGTAEAFF.

V gene TRBV12-3 or TRBV12-4 combines with J gene TRBJ1-2, with 9 bases lining up with TRBD1. CDR3 size: 13 residues. The V and J ends lost 6 bases and 6 bases, in that order; junction bases with no gene match: 5. CDR3 sequence: CASSRQGGNGYTF. The CDR3 bases are TGTGCCAGCAGCCGACAGGGGGGAAATGGCTACACCTTC.

The V call is TRBV2, the J call TRBJ1-3; tentatively, D is TRBD1 (5 bases). V was trimmed by 6 bases and J by 1 base, leaving 13 bases between them. Germline CDR1 SNHLY, CDR2 FYNNEI. The CDR3 is made up of 15 amino acids. CDR3 bases: TGTGCCAGCAGGGCAGGGATTAGGTCTGGAAACACCATATATTTT. This translates into CASRAGIRSGNTIYF.